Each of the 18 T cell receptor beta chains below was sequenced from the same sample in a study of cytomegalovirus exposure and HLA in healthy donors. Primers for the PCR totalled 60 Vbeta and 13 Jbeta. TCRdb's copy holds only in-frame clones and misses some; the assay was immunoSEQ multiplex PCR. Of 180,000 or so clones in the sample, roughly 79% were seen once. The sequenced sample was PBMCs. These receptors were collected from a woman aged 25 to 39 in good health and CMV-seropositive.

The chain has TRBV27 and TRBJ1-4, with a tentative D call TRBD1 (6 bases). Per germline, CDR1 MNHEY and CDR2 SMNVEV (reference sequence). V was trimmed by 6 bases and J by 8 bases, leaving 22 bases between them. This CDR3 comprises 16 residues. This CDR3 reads CASRPTGGSFSEKLFF. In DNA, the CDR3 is TGTGCCAGCAGACCGACAGGCGGCTCATTTTCCGAAAAACTGTTTTTT.

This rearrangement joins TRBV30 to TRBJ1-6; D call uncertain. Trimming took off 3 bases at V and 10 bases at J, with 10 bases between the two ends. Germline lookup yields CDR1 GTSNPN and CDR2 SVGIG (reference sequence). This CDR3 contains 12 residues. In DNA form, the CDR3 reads TGTGCCTGGAGAATTAGACAATCACCCCTCCACTTT. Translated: CAWRIRQSPLHF.

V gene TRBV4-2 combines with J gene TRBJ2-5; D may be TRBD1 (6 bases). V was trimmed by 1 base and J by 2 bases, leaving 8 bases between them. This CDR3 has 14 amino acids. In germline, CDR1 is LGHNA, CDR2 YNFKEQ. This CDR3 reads CASSQGQAQETQYF. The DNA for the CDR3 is TGTGCCAGCAGCCAAGGACAGGCTCAAGAGACCCAGTACTTC.

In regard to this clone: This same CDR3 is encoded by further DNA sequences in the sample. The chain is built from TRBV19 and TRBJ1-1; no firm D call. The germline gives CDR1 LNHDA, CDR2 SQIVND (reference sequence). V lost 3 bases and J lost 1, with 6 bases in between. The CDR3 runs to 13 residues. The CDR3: CASSIGRNTEAFF. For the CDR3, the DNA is TGTGCCAGTAGTATTGGGAGGAACACTGAAGCTTTCTTT.

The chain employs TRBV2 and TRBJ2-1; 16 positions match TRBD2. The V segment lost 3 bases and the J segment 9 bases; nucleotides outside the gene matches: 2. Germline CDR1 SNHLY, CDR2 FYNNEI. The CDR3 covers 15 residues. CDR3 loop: CASSDGTSGRGEQFF. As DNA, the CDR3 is TGTGCCAGCAGTGACGGGACTAGCGGGAGGGGTGAGCAGTTCTTC.

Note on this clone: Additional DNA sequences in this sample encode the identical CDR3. CDR3 nucleotide sequence: TGTGCCAGCAGTTACTCTCTAAACAATGAGCAGTTCTTC. It translates to CASSYSLNNEQFF. V and J are TRBV6-5 and TRBJ2-1; no clear D. The V gene lost 0 bases and the J gene lost 5 bases, with 5 bases spanning the gap. CDR1 and CDR2 from the germline V gene are MNHEY and SVGAGI. The CDR3 is 13 residues long.

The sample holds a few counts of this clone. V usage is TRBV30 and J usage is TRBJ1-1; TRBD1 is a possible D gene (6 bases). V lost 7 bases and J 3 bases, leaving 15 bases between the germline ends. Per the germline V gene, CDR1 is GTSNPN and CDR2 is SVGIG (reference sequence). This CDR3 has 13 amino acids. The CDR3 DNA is TGTGCCTCTACAGGGAGCACGGACACTGAAGCTTTCTTT. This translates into CASTGSTDTEAFF.

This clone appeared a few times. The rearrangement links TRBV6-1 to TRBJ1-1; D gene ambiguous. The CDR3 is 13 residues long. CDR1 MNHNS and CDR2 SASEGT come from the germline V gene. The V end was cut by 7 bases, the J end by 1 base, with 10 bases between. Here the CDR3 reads CASKDRGNTEAFF. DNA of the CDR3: TGTGCCAGCAAAGATCGAGGGAACACTGAAGCTTTCTTT.

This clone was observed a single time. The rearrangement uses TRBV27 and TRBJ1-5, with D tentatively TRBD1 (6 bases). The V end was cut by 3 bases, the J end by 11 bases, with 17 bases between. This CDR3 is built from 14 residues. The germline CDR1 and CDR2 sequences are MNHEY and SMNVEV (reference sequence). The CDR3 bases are TGTGCCAGCAGTTTTTATCAGGGGCAAGGGGCCCAGCATTTT. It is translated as CASSFYQGQGAQHF.

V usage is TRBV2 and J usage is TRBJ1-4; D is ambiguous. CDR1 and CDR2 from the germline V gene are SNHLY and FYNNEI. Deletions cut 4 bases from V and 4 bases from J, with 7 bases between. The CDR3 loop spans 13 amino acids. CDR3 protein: CASSGYGNEKLFF. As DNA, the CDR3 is TGTGCCAGCAGTGGCTACGGTAATGAAAAACTGTTTTTT.

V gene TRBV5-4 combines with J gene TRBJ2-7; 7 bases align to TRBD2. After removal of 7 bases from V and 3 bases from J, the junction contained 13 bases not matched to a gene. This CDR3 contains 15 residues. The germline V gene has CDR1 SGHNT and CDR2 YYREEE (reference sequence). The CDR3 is CASRRDTGLNYEQYF. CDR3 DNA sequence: TGTGCCAGCCGAAGAGACACGGGACTAAACTACGAGCAGTACTTC.

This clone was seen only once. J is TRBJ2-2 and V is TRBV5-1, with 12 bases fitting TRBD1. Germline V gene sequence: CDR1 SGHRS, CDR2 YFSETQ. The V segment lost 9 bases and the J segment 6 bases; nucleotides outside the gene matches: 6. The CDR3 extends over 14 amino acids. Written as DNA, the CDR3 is TGCGCCACCTCGGGACAGGGGGCATCCGGGGAGCTGTTTTTT. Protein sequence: CATSGQGASGELFF. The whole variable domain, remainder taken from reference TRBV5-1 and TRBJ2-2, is KAGVTQTPRYLIKTRGQQVTLSCSPISGHRSVSWYQQTPGQGLQFLFEYFSETQRNKGNFPGRFSGRQFSNSRSEMNVSTLELGDSALYLCATSGQGASGELFFGEGSRLTVL.

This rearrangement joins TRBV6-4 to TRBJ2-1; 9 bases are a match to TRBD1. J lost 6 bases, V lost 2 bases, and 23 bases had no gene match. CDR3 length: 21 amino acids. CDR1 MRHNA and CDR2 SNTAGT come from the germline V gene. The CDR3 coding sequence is TGTGCCAGCAGTGACCGGGACAGGGTGGTCCGGGCGGGACGCAGAACCAATGAGCAGTTCTTC. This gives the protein CASSDRDRVVRAGRRTNEQFF.

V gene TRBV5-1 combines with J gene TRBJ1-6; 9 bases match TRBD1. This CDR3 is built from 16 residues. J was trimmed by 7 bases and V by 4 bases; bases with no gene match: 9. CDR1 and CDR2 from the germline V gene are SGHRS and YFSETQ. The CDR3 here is CASSRTGVAENSPLHF. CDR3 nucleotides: TGCGCCAGCAGCCGGACAGGGGTCGCGGAAAATTCACCCCTCCACTTT.

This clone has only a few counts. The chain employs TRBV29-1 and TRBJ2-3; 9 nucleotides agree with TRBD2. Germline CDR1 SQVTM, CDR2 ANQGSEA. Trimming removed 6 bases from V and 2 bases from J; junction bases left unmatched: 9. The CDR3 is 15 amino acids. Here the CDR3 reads CSVSGAGGPTDTQYF. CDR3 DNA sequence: TGCAGCGTCAGCGGCGCGGGAGGGCCCACAGATACGCAGTATTTT.

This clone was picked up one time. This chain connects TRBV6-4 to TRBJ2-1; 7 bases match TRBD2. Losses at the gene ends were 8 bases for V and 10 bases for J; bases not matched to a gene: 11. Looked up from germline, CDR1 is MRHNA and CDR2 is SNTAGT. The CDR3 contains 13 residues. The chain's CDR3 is CASGREPLSEQFF. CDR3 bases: TGTGCCAGCGGGCGGGAGCCGCTAAGCGAGCAGTTCTTC.

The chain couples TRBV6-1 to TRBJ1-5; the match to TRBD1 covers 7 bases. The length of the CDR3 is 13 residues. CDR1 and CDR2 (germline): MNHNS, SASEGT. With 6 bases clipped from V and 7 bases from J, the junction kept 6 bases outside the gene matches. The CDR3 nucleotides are TGTGCCAGCAGCCTAACAGGGGCGCAGCCCCAGCATTTT. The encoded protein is CASSLTGAQPQHF.

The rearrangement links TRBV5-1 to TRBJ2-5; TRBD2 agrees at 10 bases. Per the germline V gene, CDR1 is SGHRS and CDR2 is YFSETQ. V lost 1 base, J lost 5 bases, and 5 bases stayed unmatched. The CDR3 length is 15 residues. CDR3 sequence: CASSLSGRALETQYF. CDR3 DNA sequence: TGCGCCAGCAGCTTGAGCGGGAGGGCCCTGGAGACCCAGTACTTC.